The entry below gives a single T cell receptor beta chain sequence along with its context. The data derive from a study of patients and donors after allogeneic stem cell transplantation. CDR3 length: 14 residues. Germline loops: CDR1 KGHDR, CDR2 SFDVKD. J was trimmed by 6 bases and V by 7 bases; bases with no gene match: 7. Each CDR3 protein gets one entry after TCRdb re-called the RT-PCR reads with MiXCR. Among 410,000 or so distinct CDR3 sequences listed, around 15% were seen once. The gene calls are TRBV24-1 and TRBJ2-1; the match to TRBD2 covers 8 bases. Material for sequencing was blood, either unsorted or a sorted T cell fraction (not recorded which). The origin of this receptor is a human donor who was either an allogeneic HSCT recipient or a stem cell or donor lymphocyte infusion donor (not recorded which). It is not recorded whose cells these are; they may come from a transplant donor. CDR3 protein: CATRDGGASNEQFF. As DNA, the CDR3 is TGTGCCACCAGGGACGGGGGGGCCTCCAATGAGCAGTTCTTC.